The 18 T cell receptor beta chains below were found in one sample sequenced in a study of T-cell memory formation after mild COVID-19 (dated by TCRdb to 2020 to 2023). Libraries were built with 5' RACE. Sequencing instrument: Illumina NovaSeq 6000. TCRdb reprocessed the public reads (quality trimming at Q25 with fastp, clone calling with MiXCR) and kept in-frame beta chains. Each entry is one CDR3 protein sequence, shown with its most common DNA and genes. The sample table records about 560,000 distinct CDR3 sequences; less than 25% of these occur just once. The ten top clones hold about 8.4% of the sample. Sequenced input: PBMCs or a T cell subset sorted from them (not recorded which). These receptors all come from an adult woman who had mild COVID-19 (a few samples of this study predate the infection). The sample titles of this study are shuffled in the database, so cell type and time point are left out; the donor was told from shared clones.

This clonotype came up a few times. The chain employs TRBV7-9 and TRBJ2-7, with TRBD2 identical over 7 bases. The CDR3 consists of 14 residues. CDR1 SEHNR and CDR2 FQNEAQ come from the germline V gene (reference sequence). V lost 8 bases and J lost 2; bases outside the gene matches: 9. The CDR3 coding sequence is TGTGCCAGCGGGAGGGACGCGGGACCCTACGAGCAGTACTTC. Translating gives CASGRDAGPYEQYF.

This clonotype appeared a few times. The chain links TRBV7-9 to TRBJ2-5; tentative D call: TRBD2 (7 bases). V gave up 2 bases and J gave up 3 bases, with 13 bases separating them. The germline CDR1 and CDR2 sequences are SEHNR and FQNEAQ (reference sequence). The CDR3 length is 15 residues. CDR3 bases: TGTGCCAGCAGCTTAAGGGGGGGATGGGAAGAGACCCAGTACTTC. Translating gives CASSLRGGWEETQYF.

The chain recombines TRBV18 with TRBJ1-4; no reliable D call. The V gene's germline CDR1 is KGHSH and CDR2 LQKENI. CDR3 length: 15 amino acids. The V and J ends lost 3 bases and 5 bases respectively, with 13 bases between them. This chain's CDR3 is CASSPLNTGNEKLFF. For the CDR3, the DNA is TGTGCCAGCTCACCGCTGAACACGGGGAATGAAAAACTGTTTTTT.

This clonotype was found a few times. This chain connects TRBV5-6 to TRBJ1-1; 7 nucleotides agree with TRBD1. Germline V gives CDR1 SGHDT, CDR2 YYEEEE. This CDR3 is built from 14 residues. With 1 base clipped from V and 5 bases from J, the junction kept 5 bases outside the gene matches. The CDR3 loop reads CASSLRGTVTEAFF. The CDR3 DNA sequence: TGTGCCAGCAGCTTGCGGGGGACAGTGACTGAAGCTTTCTTT.

This clonotype was detected a few times. The chain employs TRBV12-3 or TRBV12-4 and TRBJ2-2; D may correspond to TRBD1 or TRBD2 (6 bases each). The CDR3 covers 15 residues. Trimming removed 7 bases at V and 3 bases at J, with 15 bases between. CDR3 amino acids: CASTLRRGDTGELFF. In DNA, the CDR3 is TGTGCCAGCACTTTGAGAAGGGGGGACACCGGGGAGCTGTTTTTT.

The chain is built from TRBV9 and TRBJ2-1; 7 nucleotides line up with TRBD2. The CDR3 is 13 residues long. V dropped 3 bases and J dropped 10; count of bases not matched to a gene: 7. CDR1 and CDR2 (germline): SGDLS, YYNGEE. The CDR3 sequence: CASSGAGAGEQFF. The CDR3 nucleotides are TGTGCCAGCAGCGGGGCGGGAGCGGGAGAGCAGTTCTTC.

The rearrangement links TRBV25-1 to TRBJ2-7; TRBD1 matches 7 bases. Per the germline V gene, CDR1 is MGHDK and CDR2 is SYGVNS. V was pared by 0 bases and J by 0 bases, with 2 bases of the junction left unmatched. This CDR3 is built from 15 residues. CDR3 in DNA: TGTGCCAGCAGTGAATATGGGACAGCCTCCTACGAGCAGTACTTC. Protein product: CASSEYGTASYEQYF.

Only a few counts were recorded for this clonotype. The rearrangement joins TRBV14 to TRBJ2-1, with D perhaps assigned TRBD1 or TRBD2 (5 bases each). This CDR3 comprises 14 residues. V lost 4 bases to trimming and J lost 12 bases, with 19 bases between them. Germline V gives CDR1 SGHDN, CDR2 FVKESK. This CDR3 is CASSRLQGRWAQFF. As DNA, the CDR3 is TGTGCCAGCAGCCGCCTTCAGGGACGCTGGGCGCAGTTCTTC.

The chain combines TRBV7-2 with TRBJ2-7; D is perhaps TRBD1 (6 bases). From germline, CDR1 is SGHTA and CDR2 FQGNSA. V dropped 5 bases and J dropped 5 bases, with 16 bases sitting between them. The CDR3 is made up of 14 amino acids. The CDR3 nucleotides read TGTGCCAGCAGCCCCGCGCGCAGGGGCGACGAGCAGTACTTC. Residues: CASSPARRGDEQYF.

The chain joins TRBV3-1 to TRBJ2-3, with TRBD2 matching 8 bases. The CDR3 has 15 residues. V lost 3 bases to trimming and J lost 4 bases; unmatched junction nucleotides: 6. In germline, CDR1 is LGHDT, CDR2 YNNKEL (reference sequence). The CDR3 spells CASSQGLERADTQYF. CDR3 DNA sequence: TGTGCCAGCAGCCAGGGACTAGAGCGGGCAGATACGCAGTATTTT.

The chain is built from TRBV6-1 and TRBJ2-5, with D possibly being TRBD1 (6 bases). This CDR3 region has 15 residues. Trimming took off 4 bases at V and 2 bases at J, with 14 bases between the two ends. Germline V CDR1 and CDR2: MNHNS, SASEGT. In nucleotides, the CDR3 is TGTGCCAGCAGTGGCCGGGACAAAGTTCAAGAGACCCAGTACTTC. It specifies CASSGRDKVQETQYF.

This chain links TRBV20-1 with TRBJ1-3, with 8 bases lining up with TRBD1. The trim removed 4 bases at V and 7 bases at J, leaving 9 bases unmatched. CDR3 length: 14 amino acids. Germline CDR1 and CDR2: DFQATT and SNEGSKA (reference sequence). CDR3 bases: TGCAGTGCTATCGTGACAGGGGTCGGGAACACCATATATTTT. Encoded protein: CSAIVTGVGNTIYF.

J is TRBJ2-7 and V is TRBV14; TRBD1 agrees at 9 bases. The CDR3 spans 13 residues. Germline values: CDR1 SGHDN, CDR2 FVKESK. Unmatched junction bases numbered 6, after V lost 4 bases and J lost 8 bases. In nucleotides, the CDR3 is TGTGCCAGCAGCCCCCACAGGGGGCGTCAGCAGTACTTC. Its protein is CASSPHRGRQQYF.

The chain joins TRBV4-2 to TRBJ2-4, with D uncertain. The CDR3 has 15 residues. The V end lost 1 base, the J end lost 5 bases, and 12 bases lay between the germline ends. Per the germline V gene, CDR1 is LGHNA and CDR2 is YNFKEQ. In nucleotides, the CDR3 is TGTGCCAGCAGCCAAGGGGTAGGGTTGGAAAACATTCAGTACTTC. Its protein is CASSQGVGLENIQYF.

Worth noting for this clonotype: The germline gene is not matched at one end of the junction; a read error may be the cause. This sequence joins TRBV28 and TRBJ2-7; 7 positions match TRBD1. CDR3 size: 12 residues. Per germline, CDR1 MDHEN and CDR2 SYDVKM. For the CDR3, the DNA is TGTGCCAGCAGTCTCACTACGGGACAGTTCTCCTTC. This sequence encodes CASSLTTGQFSF.

The genes are TRBV6-5 and TRBJ2-7, with 9 bases matching TRBD1. After removal of 3 bases from V and 3 bases from J, the junction contained 9 bases not matched to a gene. CDR1 and CDR2 (germline): MNHEY, SVGAGI. The CDR3 has 16 residues. The CDR3 reads CASSYELGQGIYEQYF. The CDR3 coding sequence is TGTGCCAGCAGTTATGAACTGGGACAGGGTATCTACGAGCAGTACTTC.

This rearrangement joins TRBV5-1 to TRBJ2-2; no clear D. The germline CDR1 and CDR2 sequences are SGHRS and YFSETQ. The CDR3 has 15 residues. The germline V and J ends were trimmed by 0 bases and 0 bases, with 6 bases remaining between them. The CDR3 DNA sequence: TGCGCCAGCAGCTTGGACGGACCGAACACCGGGGAGCTGTTTTTT. This gives the protein CASSLDGPNTGELFF. Complete variable domain (other parts from reference TRBV5-1 and TRBJ2-2): KAGVTQTPRYLIKTRGQQVTLSCSPISGHRSVSWYQQTPGQGLQFLFEYFSETQRNKGNFPGRFSGRQFSNSRSEMNVSTLELGDSALYLCASSLDGPNTGELFFGEGSRLTVL.

This clonotype turned up a few times. CDR3: CASSLSGLAGGELFF. CDR3 sequence (DNA): TGTGCCAGCAGCTTATCAGGATTGGCAGGCGGGGAGCTGTTTTTT. The rearrangement uses TRBV13 and TRBJ2-2; unclear D gene. The germline CDR1 and CDR2 sequences are PRHDT and FYEKMQ (reference sequence). V was cut by 2 bases and J by 7 bases, with 14 bases left in between. The CDR3 has 15 amino acids.